What follows is one T cell receptor beta chain and its context. Its antigen is still unknown. The data were obtained in a study of T cells in Graves' hyperthyroidism and ophthalmopathy. Study-level points and caveats: From stable hyperthyroidism, ophthalmopathy was set apart by a 13 V-J model. Blood samples included most of the expanded thyroid clonotypes exceeding 0.001.

CDR1 is SSHAT, CDR2 FNYEAQ, per germline (reference sequence). CDR3 size: 15 residues. Graves' hyperthyroidism is called stable when ophthalmopathy does not progress within 18 months. Newly diagnosed hyperthyroidism patients aged 18 to 65 years had disease lasting under 2 months. The CDR3 regions of TCR beta were amplified from RNA transcripts. TCR CDR3 underwent first-round RT-PCR with the HTBI primer set. TCRdb fed the multiplex PCR reads into MiXCR, producing one record per CDR3 protein. There are 530,000 or so distinct CDR3 sequences in the sample; roughly 50% occur only once, and around 8% lies in the top ten.

The sample comprised peripheral blood or thyroid tissue (not recorded which). The chain carries TRBV7-7 and TRBJ1-6, with 8 bases fitting TRBD1. The sequence derives from a woman between 18 and 29 years old with Graves' hyperthyroidism. CDR3 coding DNA: TGTGCTAGCGCCGAATCCAGGACAGGGTGGTCACCCCTCCACTTT. The encoded protein is CASAESRTGWSPLHF.